Below, one T cell receptor (beta chain) is given with its context. The protocol was immunoSEQ multiplex PCR, while the TCRdb copy is restricted to in-frame clones and leaves out a portion. The sample lists 120,000 to 150,000 clones, about 76% seen once, with around 12% in the top ten. The record originates from a study of blood T cell repertoires in COVID-19. The CDR3 is 16 amino acids. Germline assignment: CDR1 ENHRY and CDR2 SYGVKD. J lost 4 bases, V lost 6 bases, and 11 bases had no gene match. The sequence was obtained from a man aged 80 or over with acute or convalescent COVID-19. V is TRBV10-3 and J is TRBJ2-7; the match to TRBD2 covers 11 bases. Sample: peripheral blood. The CDR3 is CAISGPTSGGRYEQYF. The DNA for the CDR3 is TGTGCCATCAGCGGACCCACTAGCGGGGGTCGATACGAGCAGTACTTC.